This T cell receptor (beta chain) was captured in a study of CD8+ T cells in alopecia areata. The CDR3 totals 13 residues. The V end was cut by 0 bases, the J end by 5 bases, with 4 bases between. From germline, CDR1 is MGHRA and CDR2 YSYEKL. Findings and limits, study-wide: Many of the expanded lesional clones endured in scalp and blood while on tofacitinib.

As for treatment: oral pan-JAK inhibitor, 5-10 mg twice daily. Lesional scalp punch biopsies and peripheral blood were collected from alopecia areata patients. The table lists this clone with a few counts. Its antigen is unidentified. RNA, once extracted, was reverse transcribed into cDNA for use as the sequencing template. Only in-frame clones appear in the TCRdb table, and some are missing; sequencing was by immunoSEQ multiplex PCR. Seen here are 150,000 to 200,000 clones, around 60% observed once, and the top ten hold 10% to 15%. The receptor's source is a human donor with alopecia areata. V usage is TRBV4-1 and J usage is TRBJ2-2; D remains ambiguous. Sequenced material: CD8+ T cells sorted from blood, taken at week 24, from a patient treated with tofacitinib. CDR3 nucleotides: TGCGCCAGCAGCCAAGATAGGACCGGGGAGCTGTTTTTT. It codes for CASSQDRTGELFF.